This T cell receptor (beta chain) was recovered during a study of T cell responses to AZD1222 COVID-19 vaccine. Study-level points and caveats: Seropositive status at baseline applied to only six AZD1222 recipients. Sampling captured repertoires only after the peak T cell response.

This CDR3 contains 15 residues. Per the germline V gene, CDR1 is MGHRA and CDR2 is YSYEKL. The ends lost 1 base at V and 5 bases at J; junction bases unmatched: 5. Concerning this clone: The target antigen is unknown.

Repertoires were generated with immunoSEQ multiplex PCR, while TCRdb's copy carries only in-frame clones and drops some. The sample yields about 83,000 clones, around 93% seen once. The rearrangement joins TRBV4-1 to TRBJ2-5; 9 bases are shared with TRBD1. Sequencing was performed on peripheral blood, taken 28 days after the second AZD1222 dose. This clonotype was sampled from an adult who received the AZD1222 COVID-19 vaccine. The CDR3: CASSQGWTGEETQYF. DNA of the CDR3: TGCGCCAGCAGCCAAGGCTGGACAGGGGAGGAGACCCAGTACTTC.